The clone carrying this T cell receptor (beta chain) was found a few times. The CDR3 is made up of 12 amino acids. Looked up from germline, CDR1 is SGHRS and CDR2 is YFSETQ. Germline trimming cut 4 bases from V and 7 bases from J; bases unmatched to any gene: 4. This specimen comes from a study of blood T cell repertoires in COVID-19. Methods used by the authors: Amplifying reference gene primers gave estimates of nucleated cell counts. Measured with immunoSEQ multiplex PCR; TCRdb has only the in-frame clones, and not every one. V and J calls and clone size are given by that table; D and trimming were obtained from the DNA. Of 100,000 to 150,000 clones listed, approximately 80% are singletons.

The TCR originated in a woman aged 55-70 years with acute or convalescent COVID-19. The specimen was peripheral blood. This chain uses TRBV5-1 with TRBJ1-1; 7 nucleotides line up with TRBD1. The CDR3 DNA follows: TGCGCCAGCAGCCAGGGACAGCGTGAAGCTTTCTTT. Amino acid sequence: CASSQGQREAFF.